Included here is one TCR beta chain sequence, with context. The entry originates in a study of blood T cells in healthy people across ages. Study details: Capture by template switching was about one barcoded beta molecule per two T cells.

With 6 bases removed from V and 2 bases from J, the gap between germline ends came to 7 bases. The CDR3 sequence is 12 residues long. Germline CDR1 reads SEHNR; CDR2 reads FQNEAQ (reference sequence). The second PCR ran about 6 to 11 cycles with a sample-barcoded 5' primer and J-beta primers. Template switching added a 12-random-nucleotide identifier to every cDNA molecule. TCRdb itself ran the 5' RACE reads through MiXCR, one entry per CDR3 protein. The data show about 720,000 distinct CDR3 sequences, around a fifth seen once. The sequence was collected from an older man in good health. Sequencing input: blood. The J gene is TRBJ2-5, the V gene TRBV7-9; D call uncertain. CDR3 sequence reads: CASSQIQETQYF. CDR3 bases: TGTGCCAGCAGTCAGATTCAAGAGACCCAGTACTTC. The full variable domain, in which reference TRBV7-9 and TRBJ2-5 provide the parts outside the CDR3, is DTGVSQNPRHKITKRGQNVTFRCDPISEHNRLYWYRQTLGQGPEFLTYFQNEAQLEKSRLLSDRFSAERPKGSFSTLEIQRTEQGDSAMYLCASSQIQETQYFGPGTRLLVL.